Listed here is a single T cell receptor (beta chain). This record comes from a study of T cell repertoires in cytomegalovirus infection. TCRdb re-called the reads with MiXCR, one entry per CDR3 protein. The sample gives over 250,000 distinct CDR3 sequences, about 26% of which show up once; roughly 13% is in the top ten. V lost 6 bases, J lost 0 bases, and 6 bases stayed unmatched. CDR1 and CDR2 (germline): MNHNS, SASEGT. This CDR3 spans 17 amino acids. The gene calls are TRBV6-1 and TRBJ2-6; 9 bases map to TRBD2. The sequencing input was PBMCs. This receptor was obtained from a human donor in good health (CMV status not recorded). Some clones in this sample may be carry-over from other donors' samples. CDR3 DNA sequence: TGTGCCAGCAGCCTAGCGGGACGGCACTCTGGGGCCAACGTCCTGACTTTC. Translated, it gives CASSLAGRHSGANVLTF.